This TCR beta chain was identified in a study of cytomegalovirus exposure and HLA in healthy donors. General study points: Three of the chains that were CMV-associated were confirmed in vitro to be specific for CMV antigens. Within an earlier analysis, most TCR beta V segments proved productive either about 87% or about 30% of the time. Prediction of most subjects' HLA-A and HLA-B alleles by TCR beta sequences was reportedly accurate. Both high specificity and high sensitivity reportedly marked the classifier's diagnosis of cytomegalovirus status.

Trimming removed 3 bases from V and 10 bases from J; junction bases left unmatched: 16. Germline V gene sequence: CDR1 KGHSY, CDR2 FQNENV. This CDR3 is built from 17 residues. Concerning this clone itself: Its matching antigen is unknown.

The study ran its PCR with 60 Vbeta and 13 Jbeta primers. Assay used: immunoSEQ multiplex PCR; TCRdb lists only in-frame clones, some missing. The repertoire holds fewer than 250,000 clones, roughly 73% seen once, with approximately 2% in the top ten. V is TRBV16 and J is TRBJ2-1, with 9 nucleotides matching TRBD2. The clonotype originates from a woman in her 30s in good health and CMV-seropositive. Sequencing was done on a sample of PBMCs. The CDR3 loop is CASSHGTTSGLMGEQFF. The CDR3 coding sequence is TGTGCCAGCAGCCATGGTACCACTAGCGGGTTAATGGGGGAGCAGTTCTTC. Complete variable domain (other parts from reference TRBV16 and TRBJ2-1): GEEVAQTPKHLVRGEGQKAKLYCAPIKGHSYVFWYQQVLKNEFKFLISFQNENVFDETGMPKERFSAKCLPNSPCSLEIQATKLEDSAVYFCASSHGTTSGLMGEQFFGPGTRLTVL.